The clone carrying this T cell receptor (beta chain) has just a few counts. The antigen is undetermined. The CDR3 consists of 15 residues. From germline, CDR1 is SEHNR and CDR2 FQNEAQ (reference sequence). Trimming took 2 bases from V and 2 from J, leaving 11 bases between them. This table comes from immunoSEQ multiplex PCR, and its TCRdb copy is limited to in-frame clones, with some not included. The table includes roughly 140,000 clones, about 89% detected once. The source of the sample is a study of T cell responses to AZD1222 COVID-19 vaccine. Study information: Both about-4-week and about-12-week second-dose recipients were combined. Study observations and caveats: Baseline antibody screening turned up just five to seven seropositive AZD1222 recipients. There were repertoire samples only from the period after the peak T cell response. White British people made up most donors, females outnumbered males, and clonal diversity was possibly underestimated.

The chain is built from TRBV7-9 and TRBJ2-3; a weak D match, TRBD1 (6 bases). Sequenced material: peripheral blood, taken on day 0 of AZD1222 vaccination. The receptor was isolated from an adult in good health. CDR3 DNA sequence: TGTGCCAGCAGCTTATTTGGGGGACACACAGATACGCAGTATTTT. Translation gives CASSLFGGHTDTQYF. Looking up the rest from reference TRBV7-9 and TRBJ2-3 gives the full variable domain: DTGVSQNPRHKITKRGQNVTFRCDPISEHNRLYWYRQTLGQGPEFLTYFQNEAQLEKSRLLSDRFSAERPKGSFSTLEIQRTEQGDSAMYLCASSLFGGHTDTQYFGPGTRLTVL.